This is a list of T cell receptor beta chains from one sample in a study of cytomegalovirus exposure and HLA in healthy donors. The protocol was immunoSEQ multiplex PCR, while the TCRdb copy is restricted to in-frame clones and leaves out a portion. This table holds 100,000 to 150,000 clones, 88% found once. Specimen: PBMCs. The receptors originated from a man aged 25 to 40 in good health and CMV-seronegative. The CDR3 runs from the conserved cysteine through the conserved F or W. The order of the fields is V gene, J gene, clone size, D gene, CDR3 DNA, CDR3 protein. A D gene is named only where the DNA matches it firmly. Clone sizes are given selectively: once, few, many, or a class where the clone is expanded.

V: TRBV7-9
J: TRBJ2-7
size: few
D: TRBD1
DNA: TGTGCCAGCAGCTTATCGGGACAGATCTACGAGCAGTACTTC
CDR3: CASSLSGQIYEQYF

V: TRBV10-1
J: TRBJ2-7
size: -
D: -
DNA: TGCGCCAGCAGTGGGCCAGGGGACTACGAGCAGTACTTC
CDR3: CASSGPGDYEQYF

V: TRBV4-3
J: TRBJ1-5
size: -
D: -
DNA: TGCGCCAGCAGCCAAGGGACTTTTCAGCCCCAGCATTTT
CDR3: CASSQGTFQPQHF

V: TRBV5-1
J: TRBJ2-1
size: -
D: TRBD2
DNA: TGCGCCAGCAGACCAACTAGCGGGGGTAGGGATACGTATGAGCAGTTCTTC
CDR3: CASRPTSGGRDTYEQFF

V: TRBV21-1
J: TRBJ2-7
size: -
D: -
DNA: TGTGCCAGCAGCAAAGTAGGGACTCTTTCCTACGAGCAGTACTTC
CDR3: CASSKVGTLSYEQYF

V: TRBV5-4
J: TRBJ2-7
size: -
D: -
DNA: TGTGCCAGCAGCGGAGCAACAGGGTTCGAGCAGTACTTC
CDR3: CASSGATGFEQYF

V: TRBV19
J: TRBJ2-3
size: -
D: TRBD2
DNA: TGTGCCAGTCGCGGGAGGTCAACAGATACGCAGTATTTT
CDR3: CASRGRSTDTQYF

V: TRBV4-2
J: TRBJ2-7
size: few
D: -
DNA: TGTGCCAGCAGCCCCCTCGCAGCGTCCTACGAGCAGTACTTC
CDR3: CASSPLAASYEQYF

V: TRBV7-9
J: TRBJ1-6
size: few
D: -
DNA: TGTGCCAGCAGTGGGGCCGGGGGGAATTCACCCCTCCACTTT
CDR3: CASSGAGGNSPLHF

V: TRBV5-1
J: TRBJ1-5
size: -
D: TRBD1
DNA: TGCGCCAGCAGCCTAGGGACAGGAGTTGATCAGCCCCAGCATTTT
CDR3: CASSLGTGVDQPQHF